The present entry profiles one T cell receptor beta chain with its context. The CDR3 has 13 residues. V lost 4 bases to trimming and J lost 2 bases, with 11 bases between them. Germline V gene sequence: CDR1 SQVTM, CDR2 ANQGSEA. This sample stems from a study of OX40 agonist ivuxolimab in advanced cancers. Turning to the study itself: Patients undergoing dose escalation presented with hepatocellular carcinoma, melanoma, renal cell or head and neck cancer.

Data came from immunoSEQ multiplex PCR; TCRdb stores just in-frame clones and leaves some out. The sample yields 50,000 to 70,000 clones, 70% to 90% seen once. The V and J genes are TRBV29-1 and TRBJ1-1; D is unclear. Sequenced material: CD4+ or CD8+ T cells sorted from blood, taken in a trial of the OX40 agonist ivuxolimab. This TCR came from an adult with an advanced solid tumor such as melanoma, head and neck, liver or kidney cancer. In DNA, the CDR3 is TGCAGCGTTGTTACAGCTCTAAACACTGAAGCTTTCTTT. Amino acids: CSVVTALNTEAFF.